These 22 T cell receptor beta chains were sequenced from one sample in a study of T cells in Graves' hyperthyroidism and ophthalmopathy. TCR beta CDR3 region amplification was performed from RNA transcripts. A set of HTBI primers served as the primers for a first-round RT-PCR of the TCR CDR3. TCRdb analysed the multiplex PCR reads with MiXCR anew, one entry per CDR3 protein. This table has approximately 360,000 distinct CDR3 sequences, approximately 25% appearing once. The sequencing input was blood. Source of these receptors: a middle-aged man with Graves' hyperthyroidism.

This clonotype has a single count. No conserved phenylalanine or tryptophan ends this CDR3, so it is likely a read error. This chain links TRBV19 with TRBJ1-1; tentatively, D is TRBD1 (6 bases). Germline V CDR1 and CDR2: LNHDA, SQIVND (reference sequence). The V gene lost 9 bases and the J gene lost 5 bases, with 22 bases spanning the gap. This CDR3 is built from 15 residues. The CDR3 DNA follows: TGTGCCAGACCAAACGGGCAGGGGCGGAGGACTGAAGCTTTCTCT. This codes for CARPNGQGRRTEAFS.

The chain employs TRBV7-3 and TRBJ2-7; TRBD2 aligns across 11 bases. The trim removed 0 bases at V and 4 bases at J, leaving 8 bases unmatched. The CDR3 covers 17 residues. Germline V lookup: CDR1 SGHTA, CDR2 FQGTGA. This CDR3 is CASSLTLGTSGDYEQYF. The CDR3 DNA follows: TGTGCCAGCAGCTTAACACTAGGGACTAGCGGAGATTACGAGCAGTACTTC.

This clonotype was seen only a few times. The V gene is TRBV10-3, the J gene TRBJ2-7; 7 bases agree with TRBD1. The germline V gene encodes CDR1 ENHRY and CDR2 SYGVKD. Losses at the gene ends were 6 bases for V and 0 bases for J; bases not matched to a gene: 5. The CDR3 contains 14 residues. The DNA of the CDR3 is TGTGCCATCAGCGGGACAGAGAGCTCCTACGAGCAGTACTTC. Protein: CAISGTESSYEQYF.

V gene TRBV7-2 combines with J gene TRBJ1-1; D unresolved. The CDR3 sequence is 15 residues long. V lost 5 bases and J lost 5, with 18 bases in between. Germline V gives CDR1 SGHTA, CDR2 FQGNSA. The CDR3 loop reads CASSQELTVVTEAFF. The DNA for the CDR3 is TGTGCCAGCAGCCAAGAATTAACGGTTGTAACTGAAGCTTTCTTT. The complete variable domain, with remaining parts taken from reference TRBV7-2 and TRBJ1-1, reads GAGVSQSPSNKVTEKGKDVELRCDPISGHTALYWYRQSLGQGLEFLIYFQGNSAPDKSGLPSDRFSAERTGGSVSTLTIQRTQQEDSAVYLCASSQELTVVTEAFFGQGTRLTVV.

This clonotype has more than one count but fewer than ten. V is TRBV13 and J is TRBJ1-2, with D hard to call. Germline V gene data show CDR1 as PRHDT and CDR2 as FYEKMQ (reference sequence). Trimming removed 3 bases from V and 8 bases from J, with 10 bases in between. This CDR3 is built from 12 residues. CDR3 sequence: CASSLNGRGYTF. The DNA for the CDR3 is TGTGCCAGCAGCTTGAATGGACGGGGCTACACCTTC.

The sample holds many counts of this clonotype. The rearrangement joins TRBV7-2 to TRBJ2-7; D ambiguous. The germline V gene has CDR1 SGHTA and CDR2 FQGNSA. Trimming took 5 bases from V and 4 from J, leaving 12 bases between them. CDR3 length: 13 amino acids. The CDR3 loop reads CASSPRSPYEQYF. In DNA, the CDR3 is TGTGCCAGCAGCCCCCGCAGCCCTTACGAGCAGTACTTC.

This clonotype was seen more than once but under ten times. The rearrangement links TRBV11-2 to TRBJ2-7; D tentatively reads TRBD1 or TRBD2 (5 bases each). Trimming left V 3 bases short and J 5 bases short, with 14 bases between. The CDR3 sequence is 14 residues long. Germline loops: CDR1 SGHAT, CDR2 FQNNGV. Here the CDR3 DNA reads TGTGCCAGCAGCTTCGGGACGTCTGGGGACGAGCAGTACTTC. It specifies CASSFGTSGDEQYF.

This clonotype was counted only a few times. The chain carries TRBV20-1 and TRBJ2-4, with D unclear. This CDR3 has 13 residues. With 5 bases removed from V and 2 bases from J, the gap between germline ends came to 10 bases. Germline lookup yields CDR1 DFQATT and CDR2 SNEGSKA (reference sequence). The CDR3 DNA reads as TGCAGTGCTCAGATCCGGACCAAAAACATTCAGTACTTC. Protein: CSAQIRTKNIQYF.

The chain recombines TRBV24-1 with TRBJ2-1; D not certain. Trimming cost V 2 bases and J 7 bases, with 14 bases left between them. CDR1 and CDR2 (germline): KGHDR, SFDVKD. The CDR3 contains 15 residues. In nucleotides, the CDR3 is TGTGCCACCAGTGATTCCCGTTTAAAGGAAAATGAGCAGTTCTTC. Translating it yields CATSDSRLKENEQFF.

This chain links TRBV20-1 with TRBJ2-5, with TRBD2 identical over 12 bases. With 1 base clipped from V and 4 bases from J, the junction kept 7 bases outside the gene matches. CDR3 size: 16 residues. Per the germline V gene, CDR1 is DFQATT and CDR2 is SNEGSKA (reference sequence). CDR3 sequence reads: CSARVLTSGRPETQYF. Here the CDR3 DNA reads TGCAGTGCTAGAGTCCTGACTAGCGGGAGACCAGAGACCCAGTACTTC.

The chain combines TRBV6-1 with TRBJ1-5, with unresolved D. Germline-derived CDR1 and CDR2 are MNHNS and SASEGT. Deletions cut 6 bases from V and 7 bases from J, with 10 bases between. CDR3 length equals 12 residues. The CDR3 loop reads CASSSVGQPQHF. CDR3 sequence (DNA): TGTGCCAGCAGCTCCGTAGGCCAGCCCCAGCATTTT.

This clonotype was observed at least ten times. V gene TRBV7-9 combines with J gene TRBJ2-5; weak D call: TRBD1 (5 bases). Between the trimmed V and J ends, which lost 5 bases and 4 bases, there was a span of 17 bases. Per germline, CDR1 SEHNR and CDR2 FQNEAQ (reference sequence). This CDR3 is 15 amino acids long. The CDR3 coding sequence is TGTGCCAGCAGCCTTGGGATTCAAGGGGCAGAGACCCAGTACTTC. Translation gives CASSLGIQGAETQYF.

This clonotype has a handful of counts. This sequence joins TRBV7-9 and TRBJ2-4; TRBD1 matches at 8 bases. V shed 4 bases, J shed 3 bases, and the junction held 11 bases outside the gene matches. This CDR3 has 17 residues. Germline V CDR1 and CDR2: SEHNR, FQNEAQ (reference sequence). The CDR3 loop is CASSSRTGPILKNIQYF. Here the CDR3 DNA reads TGTGCCAGCAGCTCCCGGACAGGGCCGATACTCAAAAACATTCAGTACTTC.

This clonotype was detected a few times. The chain's CDR3 is CASGWTGSRDEQYF. The CDR3 DNA follows: TGTGCCAGCGGTTGGACAGGGTCCAGAGACGAGCAGTACTTC. This sequence joins TRBV6-1 and TRBJ2-7; the match to TRBD1 covers 8 bases. CDR1 and CDR2 from the germline V gene are MNHNS and SASEGT. This CDR3 is 14 amino acids long. The junction had 11 bases not matched to a gene; V was cut back by 8 bases and J by 5 bases.

The chain recombines TRBV29-1 with TRBJ2-3; 7 positions agree with TRBD2. Looked up from germline, CDR1 is SQVTM and CDR2 is ANQGSEA. This CDR3 is built from 12 residues. With 7 bases clipped from V and 4 bases from J, the junction kept 5 bases outside the gene matches. The CDR3 region is CSGGGKADTQYF. CDR3 in DNA: TGCAGCGGGGGGGGTAAAGCAGATACGCAGTATTTT.

This clonotype was seen a handful of times. The CDR3 loop is CASSLRGYGYTF. CDR3 nucleotides: TGTGCCAGCAGTTTAAGAGGCTATGGCTACACCTTC. This chain links TRBV12-3 or TRBV12-4 with TRBJ1-2; D remains unclear. With 2 bases removed from V and 4 bases from J, the gap between germline ends came to 5 bases. CDR3 length equals 12 residues.

The table lists this clonotype with a few counts. The chain couples TRBV20-1 to TRBJ1-5; D might be TRBD1 (6 bases). From germline, CDR1 is DFQATT and CDR2 SNEGSKA (reference sequence). The CDR3 totals 13 residues. V shed 6 bases and J shed 7 bases, with 16 bases lying between them. CDR3 coding DNA: TGCAGTGCGAAATTACAGGGTGGCCAGCCCCAGCATTTT. Residues: CSAKLQGGQPQHF.

This rearrangement joins TRBV24-1 to TRBJ1-1; D may be TRBD1 (5 bases). V lost 3 bases, J lost 6 bases, and 7 bases lay in between. The germline gives CDR1 KGHDR, CDR2 SFDVKD. The CDR3 is made up of 12 amino acids. CDR3 amino acids: CATSDGGSEAFF. Here the CDR3 DNA reads TGTGCCACCAGTGATGGGGGGTCTGAAGCTTTCTTT.

The chain links TRBV28 to TRBJ2-2; TRBD2 is a possible D gene (6 bases). V lost 3 bases to trimming and J lost 5 bases, with 10 bases between them. This CDR3 is built from 14 residues. Germline assignment: CDR1 MDHEN and CDR2 SYDVKM. CDR3 in amino acids: CASSFERATGELFF. The CDR3 region has the DNA TGTGCCAGCAGTTTTGAGCGGGCTACCGGGGAGCTGTTTTTT.

This clonotype was counted many times. The chain joins TRBV2 to TRBJ1-1; possible D gene TRBD1, 6 bases. The CDR3 runs 13 residues. Trimming took 6 bases from V and 2 from J, leaving 10 bases between them. Germline V gives CDR1 SNHLY, CDR2 FYNNEI. The CDR3 nucleotides read TGTGCCAGCAGATTGACAGGAAACACTGAAGCTTTCTTT. It is translated as CASRLTGNTEAFF.

This clonotype was counted only a few times. The chain is built from TRBV20-1 and TRBJ2-7, with D possibly called TRBD1 or TRBD2 (5 bases each). V gave up 3 bases and J gave up 0 bases, with 12 bases separating them. This CDR3 has 14 residues. Germline V gene data show CDR1 as DFQATT and CDR2 as SNEGSKA (reference sequence). This CDR3 is CSASQAGSSYEQYF. In DNA form, the CDR3 reads TGCAGTGCTAGTCAGGCAGGGAGCTCCTACGAGCAGTACTTC.

This chain connects TRBV11-2 to TRBJ2-5; the D gene is possibly TRBD2 (7 bases). Germline-derived CDR1 and CDR2 are SGHAT and FQNNGV. CDR3 length: 15 residues. V was cut by 5 bases and J by 4 bases, with 17 bases left in between. CDR3 loop: CASSRGEGGGETQYF. The DNA of the CDR3 is TGTGCCAGCAGCCGGGGTGAGGGGGGGGGAGAGACCCAGTACTTC.